A single sample gave rise to the 4 T cell receptor beta chains below, sequenced in a study of T cell responses to AZD1222 COVID-19 vaccine. TCRdb's table, derived via immunoSEQ multiplex PCR, lists solely in-frame clones and lacks some. In the table there are just over 150,000 clones, approximately 91% of which are singletons. This material consisted of peripheral blood, taken 28 days after the second AZD1222 dose. All receptors come from an adult who received the AZD1222 COVID-19 vaccine.

The V call is TRBV19, the J call TRBJ2-1, with 15 bases fitting TRBD2. CDR3 size: 18 residues. The V segment lost 4 bases and the J segment 5 bases; nucleotides outside the gene matches: 9. Germline V gives CDR1 LNHDA, CDR2 SQIVND (reference sequence). The CDR3 is CASSRGMWTSGRDNEQFF. For the CDR3, the DNA is TGTGCCAGTAGTAGGGGGATGTGGACTAGCGGGAGGGACAATGAGCAGTTCTTC.

The rearrangement joins TRBV3-1 (or the pseudogene TRBV3-2) to TRBJ2-7; 11 nucleotides line up with TRBD2. Germline values: CDR1 LGHDT, CDR2 YNNKEL (reference sequence). V shed 5 bases and J 0 bases; nucleotides not matched to a gene: 6. The CDR3 is 16 residues long. The CDR3 protein is CASSARGLADSYEQYF. In nucleotides, the CDR3 is TGTGCCAGCAGCGCCCGGGGACTAGCGGACTCCTACGAGCAGTACTTC.

The genes are TRBV27 and TRBJ2-1, with 7 bases that match TRBD2. This CDR3 has 16 residues. Germline trimming cut 7 bases from V and 6 bases from J; bases unmatched to any gene: 15. The germline V gene has CDR1 MNHEY and CDR2 SMNVEV (reference sequence). The CDR3 DNA reads as TGTGCCAGCACCACTGCGGGCGGGAGAAGTCGCAATGAGCAGTTCTTC. Translated, it gives CASTTAGGRSRNEQFF.

V gene TRBV3-1 (or the pseudogene TRBV3-2) combines with J gene TRBJ2-1; D is perhaps TRBD2 (7 bases). V shed 0 bases and J shed 4 bases, with 10 bases lying between them. From germline, CDR1 is LGHDT and CDR2 YNNKEL (reference sequence). CDR3 length: 15 residues. The CDR3 spells CASSQEGGLYNEQFF. The CDR3 DNA follows: TGTGCCAGCAGCCAAGAGGGGGGGCTTTACAATGAGCAGTTCTTC.